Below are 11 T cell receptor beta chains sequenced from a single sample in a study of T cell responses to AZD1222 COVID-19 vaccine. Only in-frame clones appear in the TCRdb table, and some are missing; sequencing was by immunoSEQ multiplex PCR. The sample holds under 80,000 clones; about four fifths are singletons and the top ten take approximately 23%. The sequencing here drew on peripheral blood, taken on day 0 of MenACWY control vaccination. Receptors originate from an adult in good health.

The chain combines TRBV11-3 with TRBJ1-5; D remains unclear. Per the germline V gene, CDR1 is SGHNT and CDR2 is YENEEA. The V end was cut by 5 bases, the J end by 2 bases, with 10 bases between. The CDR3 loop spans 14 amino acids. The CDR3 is CASSTVGGNQPQHF. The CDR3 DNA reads TGTGCCAGCAGCACAGTGGGCGGCAATCAGCCCCAGCATTTT.

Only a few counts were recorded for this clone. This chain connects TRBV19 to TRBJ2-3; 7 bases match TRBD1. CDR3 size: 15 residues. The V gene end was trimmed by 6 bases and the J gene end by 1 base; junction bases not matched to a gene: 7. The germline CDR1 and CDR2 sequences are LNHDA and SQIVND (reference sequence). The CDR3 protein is CASRRGTAGTDTQYF. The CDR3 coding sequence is TGTGCCAGTAGAAGAGGGACAGCAGGCACAGATACGCAGTATTTT.

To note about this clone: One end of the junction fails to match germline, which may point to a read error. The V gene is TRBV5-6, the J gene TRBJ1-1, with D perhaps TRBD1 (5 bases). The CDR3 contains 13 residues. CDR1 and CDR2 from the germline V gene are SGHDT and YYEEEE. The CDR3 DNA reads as TGTGCCAGCAGGTTGGGGGAAAACACTGAAGCTTTCTTT. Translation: CASRLGENTEAFF.

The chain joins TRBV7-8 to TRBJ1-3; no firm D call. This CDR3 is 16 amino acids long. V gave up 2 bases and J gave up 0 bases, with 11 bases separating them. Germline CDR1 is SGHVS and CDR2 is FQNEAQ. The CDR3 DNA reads TGTGCCAGCAGCTTAAGGGCGGGTAACTCTGGAAACACCATATATTTT. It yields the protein CASSLRAGNSGNTIYF. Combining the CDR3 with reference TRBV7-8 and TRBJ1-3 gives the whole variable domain GAGVSQSPRYKVAKRGQDVALRCDPISGHVSLFWYQQALGQGPEFLTYFQNEAQLDKSGLPSDRFFAERPEGSVSTLKIQRTQQEDSAVYLCASSLRAGNSGNTIYFGEGSWLTVV.

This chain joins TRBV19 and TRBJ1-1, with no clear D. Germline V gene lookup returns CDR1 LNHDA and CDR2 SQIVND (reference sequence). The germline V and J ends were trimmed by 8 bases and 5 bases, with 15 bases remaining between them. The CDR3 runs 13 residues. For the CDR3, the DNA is TGTGCCAGTCAGCGCCAGCGGGGAACTGAAGCTTTCTTT. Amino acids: CASQRQRGTEAFF. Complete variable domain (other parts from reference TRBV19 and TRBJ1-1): DGGITQSPKYLFRKEGQNVTLSCEQNLNHDAMYWYRQDPGQGLRLIYYSQIVNDFQKGDIAEGYSVSREKKESFPLTVTSAQKNPTAFYLCASQRQRGTEAFFGQGTRLTVV.

The CDR3 bases are TGTGCCAGCAGTTTCAGGGGGTTCTATGGCTACACCTTC. This gives the protein CASSFRGFYGYTF. The gene calls are TRBV12-3 or TRBV12-4 and TRBJ1-2; 7 nucleotides align to TRBD1. V trimming: 3 bases; J trimming: 4 bases; junction bases outside the gene matches: 2. The CDR3 length is 13 residues.

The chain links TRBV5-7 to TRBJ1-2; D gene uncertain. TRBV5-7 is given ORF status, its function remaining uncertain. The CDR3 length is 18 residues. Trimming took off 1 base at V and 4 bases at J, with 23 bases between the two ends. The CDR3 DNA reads TGTGCCAGCAGCTTGAGGGTTATGGCGGGAGCTAATACCTATGGCTACACCTTC. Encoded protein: CASSLRVMAGANTYGYTF.

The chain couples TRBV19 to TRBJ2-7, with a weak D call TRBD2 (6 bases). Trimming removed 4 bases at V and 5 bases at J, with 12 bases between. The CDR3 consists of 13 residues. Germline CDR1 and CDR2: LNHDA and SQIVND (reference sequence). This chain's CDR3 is CASSRTAGHEQYF. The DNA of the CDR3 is TGTGCCAGTAGTAGAACAGCGGGCCACGAGCAGTACTTC.

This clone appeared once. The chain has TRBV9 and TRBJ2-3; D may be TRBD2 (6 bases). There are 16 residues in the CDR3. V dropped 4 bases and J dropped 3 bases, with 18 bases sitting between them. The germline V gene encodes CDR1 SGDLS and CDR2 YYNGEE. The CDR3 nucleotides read TGTGCCAGCAGCCCGTATGGGGGGACCGTTACAGATACGCAGTATTTT. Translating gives CASSPYGGTVTDTQYF.

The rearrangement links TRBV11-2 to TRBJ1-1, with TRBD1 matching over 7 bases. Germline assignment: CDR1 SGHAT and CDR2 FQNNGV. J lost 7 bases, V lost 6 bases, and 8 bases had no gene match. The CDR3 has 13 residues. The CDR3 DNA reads TGTGCCAGCAGTAACACAGGGGCCGTTGAAGCTTTCTTT. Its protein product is CASSNTGAVEAFF.

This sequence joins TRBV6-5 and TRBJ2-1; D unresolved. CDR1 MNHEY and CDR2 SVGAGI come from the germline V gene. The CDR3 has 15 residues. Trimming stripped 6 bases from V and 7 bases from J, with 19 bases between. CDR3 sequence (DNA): TGTGCCAGCAGCCCCGAGGCTAACCCTTGGAATGAGCAGTTCTTC. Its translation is CASSPEANPWNEQFF.